This T cell receptor (beta chain) was recovered during a study of T cell responses to AZD1222 COVID-19 vaccine. The overall study: Second-dose timings of about 4 or about 12 weeks were pooled. Study results and caveats: Reports indicate that nearly half of spike-specific TCRs are directed at unmutated variant regions. Baseline seropositivity characterized only a handful of AZD1222 recipients.

This clone was seen a few times. As yet, its antigen is unknown. Here immunoSEQ multiplex PCR was the method, and the copy in TCRdb shows in-frame clones only, minus some. The sample records roughly 150,000 clones, around nine tenths being singletons. CDR3 length: 13 amino acids. The ends were cut back, 6 bases at V and 2 bases at J, with 10 bases in the middle. Germline loops: CDR1 LNHDA, CDR2 SQIVND (reference sequence). The sequence derives from an adult in good health. The sample in question was peripheral blood, obtained on day 0 of AZD1222 vaccination. V gene TRBV19 combines with J gene TRBJ1-2; possible D gene TRBD1, 6 bases. This CDR3 is CASRNRENYGYTF. In DNA, the CDR3 is TGTGCCAGTAGGAACAGGGAAAACTATGGCTACACCTTC. Based on the CDR3 plus reference TRBV19 and TRBJ1-2, the full variable domain is DGGITQSPKYLFRKEGQNVTLSCEQNLNHDAMYWYRQDPGQGLRLIYYSQIVNDFQKGDIAEGYSVSREKKESFPLTVTSAQKNPTAFYLCASRNRENYGYTFGSGTRLTVV.